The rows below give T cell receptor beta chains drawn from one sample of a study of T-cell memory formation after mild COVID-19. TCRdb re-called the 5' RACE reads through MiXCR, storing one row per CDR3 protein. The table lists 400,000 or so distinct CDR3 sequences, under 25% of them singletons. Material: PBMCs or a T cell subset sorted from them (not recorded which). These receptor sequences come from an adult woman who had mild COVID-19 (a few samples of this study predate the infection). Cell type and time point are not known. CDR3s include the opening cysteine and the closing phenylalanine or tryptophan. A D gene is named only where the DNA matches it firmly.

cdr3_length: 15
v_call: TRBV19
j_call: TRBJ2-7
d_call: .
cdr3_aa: CASSEGDSSSYEQYF

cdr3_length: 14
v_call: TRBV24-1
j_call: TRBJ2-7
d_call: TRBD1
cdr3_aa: CATSDQGQPYEQYF

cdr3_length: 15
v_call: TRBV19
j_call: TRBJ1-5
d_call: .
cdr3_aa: CASKDGRRSNQPQHF

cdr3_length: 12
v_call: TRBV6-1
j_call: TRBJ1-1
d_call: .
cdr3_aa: CASSGGGGEAFF

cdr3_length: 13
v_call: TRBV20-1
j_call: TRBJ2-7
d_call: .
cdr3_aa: CSAIPMGFDEQYF

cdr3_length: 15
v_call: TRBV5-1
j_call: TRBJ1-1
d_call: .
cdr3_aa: CASSPSVGHGREAFF

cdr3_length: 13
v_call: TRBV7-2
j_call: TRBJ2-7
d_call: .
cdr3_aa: CASSPSTVREQYF

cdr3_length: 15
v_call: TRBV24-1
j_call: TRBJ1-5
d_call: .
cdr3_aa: CATSGTGTSNQPQHF

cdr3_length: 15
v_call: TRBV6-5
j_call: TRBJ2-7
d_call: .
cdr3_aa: CASSLSRDLPYEQYF

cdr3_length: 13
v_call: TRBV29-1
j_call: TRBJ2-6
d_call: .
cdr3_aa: CSVSDSGANVLTF

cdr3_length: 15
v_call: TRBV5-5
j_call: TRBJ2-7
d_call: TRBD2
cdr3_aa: CASSLGLAGNYEQYF

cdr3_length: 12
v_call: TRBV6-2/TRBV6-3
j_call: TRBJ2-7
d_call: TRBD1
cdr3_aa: CASSWDRSEQYF

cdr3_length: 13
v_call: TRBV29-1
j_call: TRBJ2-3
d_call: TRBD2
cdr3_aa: CSEERGFTDTQYF

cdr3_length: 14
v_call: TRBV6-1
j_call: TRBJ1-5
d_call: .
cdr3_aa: CASRIRQSNQPQHF

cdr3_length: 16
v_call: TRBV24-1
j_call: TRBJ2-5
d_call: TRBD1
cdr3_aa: CATSDFKRTGWETQYF

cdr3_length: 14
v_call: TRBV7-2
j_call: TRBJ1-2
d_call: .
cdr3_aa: CASSYPVSPNGYTF

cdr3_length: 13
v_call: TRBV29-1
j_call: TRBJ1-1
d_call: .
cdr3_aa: CSVRNAGNTEAFF

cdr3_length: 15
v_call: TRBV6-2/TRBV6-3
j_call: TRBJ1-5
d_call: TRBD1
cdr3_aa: CASSDRGSGNQPQHF

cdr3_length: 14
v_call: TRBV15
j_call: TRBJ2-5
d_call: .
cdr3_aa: CATSRAGVQETQYF

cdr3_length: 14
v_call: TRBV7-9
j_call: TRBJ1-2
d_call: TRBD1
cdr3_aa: CASSLDRGPRGYTF

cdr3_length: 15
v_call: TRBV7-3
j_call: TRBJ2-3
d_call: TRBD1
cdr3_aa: CASSLQGAQTDTQYF

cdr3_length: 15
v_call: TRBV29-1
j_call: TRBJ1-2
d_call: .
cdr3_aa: CSVEDIRTGNYGYTF

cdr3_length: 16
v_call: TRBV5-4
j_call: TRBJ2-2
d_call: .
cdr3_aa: CASSPKGRGDTGELFF

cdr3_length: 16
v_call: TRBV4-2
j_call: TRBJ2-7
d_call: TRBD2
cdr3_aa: CASSQDPTSGDYEQYF

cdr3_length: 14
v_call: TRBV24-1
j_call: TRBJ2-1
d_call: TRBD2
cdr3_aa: CATGKGLVSHEQFF

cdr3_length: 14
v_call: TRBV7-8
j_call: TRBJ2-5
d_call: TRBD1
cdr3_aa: CASSLRDRMETQYF

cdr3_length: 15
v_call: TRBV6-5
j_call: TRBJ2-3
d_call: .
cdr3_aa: CASSYLPTPGDTQYF

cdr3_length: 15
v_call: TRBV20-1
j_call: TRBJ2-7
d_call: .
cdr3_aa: CSARELRGKELWQYF

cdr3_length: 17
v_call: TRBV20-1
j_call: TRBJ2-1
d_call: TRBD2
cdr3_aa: CSARALAGVYGYNEQFF

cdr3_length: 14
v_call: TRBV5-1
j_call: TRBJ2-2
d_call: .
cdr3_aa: CASSLQGYTGELFF

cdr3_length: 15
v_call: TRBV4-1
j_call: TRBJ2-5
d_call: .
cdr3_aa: CASSQLVVAMETQYF

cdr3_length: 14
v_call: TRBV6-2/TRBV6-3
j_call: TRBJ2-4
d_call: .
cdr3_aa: CASSQGPSKNIQYF

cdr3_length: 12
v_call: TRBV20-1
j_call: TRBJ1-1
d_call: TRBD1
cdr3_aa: CSARKGAFEAFF

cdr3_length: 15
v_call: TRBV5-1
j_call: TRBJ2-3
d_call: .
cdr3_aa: CASSYTKSEQDTQYF

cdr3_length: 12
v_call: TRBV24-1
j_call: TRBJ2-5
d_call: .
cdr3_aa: CATSGGVGTQYF

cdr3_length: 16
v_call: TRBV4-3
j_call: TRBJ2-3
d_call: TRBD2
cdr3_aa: CASSRRLAGGADTQYF

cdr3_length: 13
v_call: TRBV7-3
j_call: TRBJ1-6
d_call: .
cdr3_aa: CASSLGINSPLHF

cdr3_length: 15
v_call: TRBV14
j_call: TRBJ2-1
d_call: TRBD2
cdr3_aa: CASSQASGGDNEQFF

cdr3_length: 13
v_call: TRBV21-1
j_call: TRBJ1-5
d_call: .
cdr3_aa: CASSKECRGAQHF

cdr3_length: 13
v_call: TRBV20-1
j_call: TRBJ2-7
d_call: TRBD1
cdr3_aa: CSAYLDRVSEQYF

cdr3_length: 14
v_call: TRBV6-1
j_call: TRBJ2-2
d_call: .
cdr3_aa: CASRLDTGTGELFF

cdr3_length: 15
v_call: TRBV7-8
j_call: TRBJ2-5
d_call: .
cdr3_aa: CASSLALAEGETQYF

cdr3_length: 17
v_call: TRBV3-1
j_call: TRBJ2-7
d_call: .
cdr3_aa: CASSPLKEEGNSYEQYF

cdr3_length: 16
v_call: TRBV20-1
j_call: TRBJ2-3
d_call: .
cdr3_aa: CSASFLEFGPPDTQYF

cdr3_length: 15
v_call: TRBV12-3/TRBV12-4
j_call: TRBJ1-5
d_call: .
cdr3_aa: CASSFHSYSNQPQHF

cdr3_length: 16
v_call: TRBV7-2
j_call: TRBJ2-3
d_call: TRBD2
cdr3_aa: CASSLGLAGGYDTQYF

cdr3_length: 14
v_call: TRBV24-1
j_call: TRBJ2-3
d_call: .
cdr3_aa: CATSFGVSTDTQYF

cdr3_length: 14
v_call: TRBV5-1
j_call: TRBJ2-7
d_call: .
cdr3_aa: CASSLGTSSYEQYF

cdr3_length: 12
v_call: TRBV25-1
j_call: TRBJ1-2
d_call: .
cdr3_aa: CASSEPGDGYTF

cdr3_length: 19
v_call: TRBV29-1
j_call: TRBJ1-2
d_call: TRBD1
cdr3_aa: CSAQVWIRDSTRGLYGYTF

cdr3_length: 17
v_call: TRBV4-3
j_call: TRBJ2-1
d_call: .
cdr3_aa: CASSQAGQTISYNEQFF

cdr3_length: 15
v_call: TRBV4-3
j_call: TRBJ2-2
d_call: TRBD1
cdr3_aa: CASSQGDRTTGELFF

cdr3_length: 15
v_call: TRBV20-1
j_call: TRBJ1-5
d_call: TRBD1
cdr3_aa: CSAGGLTGSRQPQHF